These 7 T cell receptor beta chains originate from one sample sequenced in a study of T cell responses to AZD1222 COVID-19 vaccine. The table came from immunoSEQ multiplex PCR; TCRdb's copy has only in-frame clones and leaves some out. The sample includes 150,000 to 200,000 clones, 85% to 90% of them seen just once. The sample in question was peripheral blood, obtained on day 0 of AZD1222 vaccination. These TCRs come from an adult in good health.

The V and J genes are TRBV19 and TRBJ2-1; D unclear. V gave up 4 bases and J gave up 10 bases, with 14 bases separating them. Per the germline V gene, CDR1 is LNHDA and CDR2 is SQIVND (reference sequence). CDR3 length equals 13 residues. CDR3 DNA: TGTGCCAGTAGTAAGTCCCCTGGCTTCGAGCAGTTCTTC. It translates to CASSKSPGFEQFF.

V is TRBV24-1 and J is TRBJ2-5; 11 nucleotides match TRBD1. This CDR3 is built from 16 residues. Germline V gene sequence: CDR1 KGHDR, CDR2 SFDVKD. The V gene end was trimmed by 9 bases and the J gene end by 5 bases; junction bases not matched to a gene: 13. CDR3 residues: CATGDSGTGGWETQYF. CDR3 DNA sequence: TGTGCCACCGGAGACTCCGGGACAGGGGGTTGGGAGACCCAGTACTTC.

For the CDR3, the DNA is TGCGCCAGCAGCGCGCTAGCAGGCAATGAGCAGTTCTTC. Encoded protein: CASSALAGNEQFF. This chain connects TRBV5-1 to TRBJ2-1; maybe TRBD2 (5 bases). The V gene lost 4 bases and the J gene lost 6 bases, with 11 bases spanning the gap. This CDR3 has 13 residues. The germline gives CDR1 SGHRS, CDR2 YFSETQ.

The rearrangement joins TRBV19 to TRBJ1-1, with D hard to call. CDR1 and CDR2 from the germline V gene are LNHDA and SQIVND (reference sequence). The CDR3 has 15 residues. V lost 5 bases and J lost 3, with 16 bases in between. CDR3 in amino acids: CASSSPGPRDTEAFF. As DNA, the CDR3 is TGTGCCAGTAGTTCGCCGGGCCCCCGGGACACTGAAGCTTTCTTT. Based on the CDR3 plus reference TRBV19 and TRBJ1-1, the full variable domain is DGGITQSPKYLFRKEGQNVTLSCEQNLNHDAMYWYRQDPGQGLRLIYYSQIVNDFQKGDIAEGYSVSREKKESFPLTVTSAQKNPTAFYLCASSSPGPRDTEAFFGQGTRLTVV.

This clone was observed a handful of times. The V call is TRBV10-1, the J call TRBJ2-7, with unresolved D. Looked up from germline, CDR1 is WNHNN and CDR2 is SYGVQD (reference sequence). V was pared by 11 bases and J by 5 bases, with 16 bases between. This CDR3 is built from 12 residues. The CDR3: CARPSVRDEQYF. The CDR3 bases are TGCGCCCGTCCCTCCGTTCGGGACGAGCAGTACTTC.

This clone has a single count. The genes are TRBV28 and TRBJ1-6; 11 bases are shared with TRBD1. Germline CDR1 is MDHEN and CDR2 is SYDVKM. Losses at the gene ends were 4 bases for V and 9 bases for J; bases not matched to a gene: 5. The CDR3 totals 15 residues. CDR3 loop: CASSSPGTGGSPLHF. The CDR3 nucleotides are TGTGCCAGCAGTTCCCCCGGGACAGGGGGTTCACCCCTCCACTTT.

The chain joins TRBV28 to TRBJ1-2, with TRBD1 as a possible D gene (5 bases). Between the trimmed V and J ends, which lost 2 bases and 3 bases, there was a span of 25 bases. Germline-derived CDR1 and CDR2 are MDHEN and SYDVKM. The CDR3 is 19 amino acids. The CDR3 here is CASSLRDLAQAPHHYGYTF. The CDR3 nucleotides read TGTGCCAGCAGTTTAAGGGACTTAGCCCAAGCACCACACCACTATGGCTACACCTTC.